This is a list of T cell receptor beta chains from one sample in a study of human T cells and chemical hapten exposure. Via MiXCR, TCRdb re-called the RACE reads, giving one row per CDR3 protein. The sample lists roughly 38,000 distinct CDR3 sequences; 9.5% were seen once. This sample comprised whole blood, obtained in connection with sensitization to the hapten diphenylcyclopropenone (DPC). These receptors came from a man aged 50 to 60 with alopecia areata. Some clones in this sample may be carry-over from other donors' samples. Both conserved end residues are part of each CDR3. Fields, in order: D gene, V gene, CDR3 length, J gene, clone size, CDR3 DNA, CDR3 protein. D genes are given only for firm matches. Clone size is stated in some rows and not others, as once, few, many or a class when expanded.

>TRBD2|TRBV7-9|14|TRBJ2-7|few
TGTGCCAGCAGCTCCGGACTAGCAGACTACGAGCAGTACTTC
CASSSGLADYEQYF
>.|TRBV20-1|15|TRBJ1-4|many
TGCAGTGCCAAACAGGGTGCGAACACTAATGAAAAACTGTTTTTT
CSAKQGANTNEKLFF
>TRBD2|TRBV29-1|14|TRBJ2-1|.
TGCAGCGTTGACGGGAGGGAGGGCCTCGATGAGCAGTTCTTC
CSVDGREGLDEQFF
>.|TRBV7-3|15|TRBJ1-1|.
TGTGCCAGCAGCTTAATGGGTTCATCGGACACTGAAGCTTTCTTT
CASSLMGSSDTEAFF
>TRBD1|TRBV7-2|15|TRBJ1-2|many
TGTGCCAGCAGCTTTGGACAGGCTAGGGACTATGGCTACACCTTC
CASSFGQARDYGYTF
>.|TRBV24-1|11|TRBJ1-1|many
TGTGCCACCAGGTTGGGCACTGAAGCTTTCTTT
CATRLGTEAFF
>.|TRBV5-1|13|TRBJ2-2|.
TGCGCCAGCAGCTGGACCCTTGGGGGGGAGCTGTTTTTT
CASSWTLGGELFF
>TRBD2|TRBV5-1|16|TRBJ2-3|many
TGCGCCAGCAGCGCGGGACTAGCGGGAGTGGCAGATACGCAGTATTTT
CASSAGLAGVADTQYF
>TRBD1|TRBV7-2|15|TRBJ1-4|many
TGTGCCAGCAGCTCCACAGGGGGCAAGGGGGTAAAACTGTTTTTT
CASSSTGGKGVKLFF
>TRBD2|TRBV20-1|15|TRBJ2-5|.
TGCAGTGCTGGAGAAGGGACTAGCGGGACAGAGACCCAGTACTTC
CSAGEGTSGTETQYF
>TRBD1|TRBV27|15|TRBJ2-7|few
TGTGCCAGTAGTCACTCCGGGACAGTCTACTACGAGCAGTACTTC
CASSHSGTVYYEQYF
>.|TRBV5-4|15|TRBJ1-4|.
TGTGCCAGCAGCTTAAGCGGGCAGGTTAATGAAAAACTGTTTTTT
CASSLSGQVNEKLFF
>TRBD2|TRBV29-1|13|TRBJ2-1|.
TGCAGCGTTGTAGGACTAGCGGGAGATGAGCAGTTCTTC
CSVVGLAGDEQFF
>TRBD2|TRBV6-2/TRBV6-3|15|TRBJ2-1|.
TGTGCCAGCAGCCCTCTAGCGGGAGACTACAATGAGCAGTTCTTC
CASSPLAGDYNEQFF
>TRBD1|TRBV6-5|16|TRBJ1-3|few
TGTGCCAGCAGCCAAGGCCAGGGGGCATCTGGAAACACCATATATTTT
CASSQGQGASGNTIYF
>.|TRBV9|14|TRBJ2-7|many
TGTGCCAGCAGCGTAGGTGGGAGTAACTACGAGCAGTACTTC
CASSVGGSNYEQYF
>TRBD2|TRBV29-1|15|TRBJ2-5|few
TGCAGCGTTAGGCCCGCCGGGGGGGTCCAAGAGACCCAGTACTTC
CSVRPAGGVQETQYF
>.|TRBV29-1|14|TRBJ2-6|many
TGCAGCGTTGAATCAGGTTCCGGGGCCAACGTCCTGACTTTC
CSVESGSGANVLTF
>.|TRBV7-6|15|TRBJ2-3|many
TGTGCCAGCAGCTTCTCAGTTGCGTACCCGAGAGAGCAGTATTTT
CASSFSVAYPREQYF
>.|TRBV7-8|14|TRBJ2-3|many
TGTGCCAGCAGCCCAGACCGACACACAGATACGCAGTATTTT
CASSPDRHTDTQYF
>.|TRBV21-1|14|TRBJ2-3|few
TGTGCCAGCAGCAAAGCTGATTCGGCAGATACGCAGTATTTT
CASSKADSADTQYF
>.|TRBV4-2|12|TRBJ1-2|.
TGTGCCAGCAGGGATATCCTCACGGGCTACACCTTC
CASRDILTGYTF
>TRBD1|TRBV27|14|TRBJ1-1|.
TGTGCCAGCAGTTTGGGACAGCCGAACACTGAAGCTTTCTTT
CASSLGQPNTEAFF
>.|TRBV4-3|19|TRBJ2-7|few
TGCGCCAGCAGCCAAGAGGCTGTGGGGATGAACCCCTTCAGCTACGAGCAGTACTTC
CASSQEAVGMNPFSYEQYF
>TRBD2|TRBV7-2|15|TRBJ2-2|many
TGTGCCAGCAGCTTGACGGGAGGGTTCGCCGGGGAGCTGTTTTTT
CASSLTGGFAGELFF
>TRBD1|TRBV6-2/TRBV6-3|15|TRBJ1-1|many
TGTGCCAGCAGTGACTTAACAGGGGGCCACACTGAAGCTTTCTTT
CASSDLTGGHTEAFF
>.|TRBV28|12|TRBJ2-7|.
TGTGCCAGCAGCCAGTCAACACGTGAGCAGTACTTC
CASSQSTREQYF
>.|TRBV5-4|13|TRBJ2-5|few
TGTGCCAGCAGCTTGCCGGGCCAAGAGACCCAGTACTTC
CASSLPGQETQYF
>.|TRBV28|15|TRBJ2-2|many
TGTGCCAGCAGGCCCACAGGGAGGAAGGGCGGGGAGCTGTTTTTT
CASRPTGRKGGELFF
>TRBD1|TRBV5-6|15|TRBJ2-4|many
TGTGCCAGCAGCGTCTACAGGGGTACCAAAAACATTCAGTACTTC
CASSVYRGTKNIQYF
>TRBD1|TRBV4-2|12|TRBJ2-1|.
TGTGCCAGCAGCCCCCAGACAGGGGGAATGTTCTTC
CASSPQTGGMFF
>.|TRBV10-3|12|TRBJ2-1|many
TGTGCCATCAGGGACTTCTACAATGAGCAGTTCTTC
CAIRDFYNEQFF
>.|TRBV28|11|TRBJ2-7|.
TGTGCCAGCAGTTCATTTTCGGTGCAGTACTTC
CASSSFSVQYF
>.|TRBV28|14|TRBJ1-4|many
TGTGCCAGCAGTTTATGGGCAAAGAATGAAAAACTGTTTTTT
CASSLWAKNEKLFF
>TRBD2|TRBV19|16|TRBJ2-5|many
TGTGCCAGTAGTATGGGGACTAGCGGGAACAGAGAGACCCAGTACTTC
CASSMGTSGNRETQYF
>TRBD2|TRBV7-7|15|TRBJ2-1|many
TGTGCTAGCAGCTTAGCGGCTGGCTCGGGAGGTGAGCAGTTCTTC
CASSLAAGSGGEQFF
>.|TRBV19|15|TRBJ1-5|many
TGTGCCAGTACCACTCCCGGGACCAATTCTCAGCCCCAGCATTTT
CASTTPGTNSQPQHF
>TRBD1|TRBV18|18|TRBJ1-6|few
TGTGCCAGCTCACCTGACGCGGACCGCAGGCAGGGGGGATCACCCCTCCACTTT
CASSPDADRRQGGSPLHF
>.|TRBV30|13|TRBJ2-1|many
TGTGCCTGGAGACCGGGCTCCTACAATGAGCAGTTCTTC
CAWRPGSYNEQFF
>TRBD1|TRBV12-3/TRBV12-4|18|TRBJ2-6|few
TGTGCCAGCAGTTTACGGGACAGGGTGCCCCCTGGGGCCAACGTCCTGACTTTC
CASSLRDRVPPGANVLTF
>.|TRBV10-3|15|TRBJ2-7|few
TGTGCCATCGGTCGAAAACTCGGAGGTTCCTACGAGCAGTACTTC
CAIGRKLGGSYEQYF
>.|TRBV4-3|12|TRBJ2-7|few
TGCGCCAGCAGCCCCCCCACGGGGGAGCAGTACTTC
CASSPPTGEQYF
>TRBD2|TRBV2|15|TRBJ2-7|.
TGTGCCAGCAGTGAGCGGACTAGCGCGACCTACGAGCAGTACTTC
CASSERTSATYEQYF
>.|TRBV6-5|13|TRBJ1-4|many
TGTGCCAGCAGTTACTCGAGGGTTGAAAAACTGTTTTTT
CASSYSRVEKLFF
>TRBD1|TRBV10-3|15|TRBJ1-2|many
TGTGCCATCAGTGACGGACAGGGTTCTAACTATGGCTACACCTTC
CAISDGQGSNYGYTF